This passage covers 2 T cell receptor beta chains from one sample sequenced in a study of Ad26.COV2.S vaccination and SARS-CoV-2 variants. Method: immunoSEQ multiplex PCR; TCRdb's copy keeps in-frame clones and lacks some. The sample includes some 390,000 clones, roughly nine tenths of them seen just once. Treatment of the sample: roughly 18 received Ad26.COV2.S at low or high dose, single or two shots; about 5 received placebo; per-sample allocation not given. Following the first vaccine or placebo injection, samples were taken on day 63. Sequenced here: peripheral blood, sampled in a trial of Ad26.COV2.S vaccine versus placebo. Every receptor here comes from a person aged 18-65 years who received the Ad26.COV2.S COVID-19 vaccine or a placebo.

The chain recombines TRBV4-1 with TRBJ1-2, with D hard to call. Trimming removed 2 bases from V and 13 bases from J, with 17 bases in between. The CDR3 sequence is 13 residues long. CDR1 is MGHRA, CDR2 YSYEKL, per germline. The CDR3 nucleotides read TGCGCCAGCAGCCAACGAGCCTTAAGGATCCCCACCTTC. Protein product: CASSQRALRIPTF.

The chain combines TRBV6-6 with TRBJ1-1, with unresolved D. CDR3 length: 12 residues. Germline CDR1 MNHNY, CDR2 SVGAGI (reference sequence). The V end lost 2 bases, the J end lost 0 bases, and 1 base lay between the germline ends. CDR3 bases: TGTGCCAGCAGTTACATGAACACTGAAGCTTTCTTT. Its translation: CASSYMNTEAFF.